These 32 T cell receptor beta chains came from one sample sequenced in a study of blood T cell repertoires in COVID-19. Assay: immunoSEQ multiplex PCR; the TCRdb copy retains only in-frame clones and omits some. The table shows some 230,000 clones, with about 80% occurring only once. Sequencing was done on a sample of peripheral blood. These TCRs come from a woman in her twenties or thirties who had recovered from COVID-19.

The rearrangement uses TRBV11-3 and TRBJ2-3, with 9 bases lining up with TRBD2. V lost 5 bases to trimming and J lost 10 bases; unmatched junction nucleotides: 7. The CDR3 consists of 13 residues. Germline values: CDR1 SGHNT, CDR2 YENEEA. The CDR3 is CASSVNLAGSQYF. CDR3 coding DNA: TGTGCCAGCAGCGTCAACCTAGCGGGATCGCAGTATTTT.

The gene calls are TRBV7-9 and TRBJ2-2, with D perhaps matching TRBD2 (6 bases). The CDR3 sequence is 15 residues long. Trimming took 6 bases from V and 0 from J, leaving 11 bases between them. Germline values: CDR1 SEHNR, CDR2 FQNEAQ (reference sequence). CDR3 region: CASRLAYPNTGELFF. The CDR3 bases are TGTGCCAGCAGGCTAGCGTACCCGAACACCGGGGAGCTGTTTTTT.

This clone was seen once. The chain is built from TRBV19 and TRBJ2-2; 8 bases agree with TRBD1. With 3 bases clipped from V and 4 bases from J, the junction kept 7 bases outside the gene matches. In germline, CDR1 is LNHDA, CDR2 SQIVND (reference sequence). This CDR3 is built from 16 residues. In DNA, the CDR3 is TGTGCCAGTAGTATCCCGGTAGGGACAGGCACCGGGGAGCTGTTTTTT. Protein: CASSIPVGTGTGELFF.

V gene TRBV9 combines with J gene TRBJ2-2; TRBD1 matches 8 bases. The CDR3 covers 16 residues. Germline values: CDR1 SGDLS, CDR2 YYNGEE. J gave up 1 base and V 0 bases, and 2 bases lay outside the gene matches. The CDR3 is CASSVGGTGNTGELFF. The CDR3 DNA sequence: TGTGCCAGCAGCGTAGGCGGGACAGGGAACACCGGGGAGCTGTTTTTT.

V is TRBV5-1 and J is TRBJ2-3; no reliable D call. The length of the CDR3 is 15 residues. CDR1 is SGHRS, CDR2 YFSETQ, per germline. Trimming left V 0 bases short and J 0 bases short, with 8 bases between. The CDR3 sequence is CASSLGHASTDTQYF. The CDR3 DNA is TGCGCCAGCAGCTTGGGGCACGCTAGCACAGATACGCAGTATTTT. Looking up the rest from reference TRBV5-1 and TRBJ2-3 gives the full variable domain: KAGVTQTPRYLIKTRGQQVTLSCSPISGHRSVSWYQQTPGQGLQFLFEYFSETQRNKGNFPGRFSGRQFSNSRSEMNVSTLELGDSALYLCASSLGHASTDTQYFGPGTRLTVL.

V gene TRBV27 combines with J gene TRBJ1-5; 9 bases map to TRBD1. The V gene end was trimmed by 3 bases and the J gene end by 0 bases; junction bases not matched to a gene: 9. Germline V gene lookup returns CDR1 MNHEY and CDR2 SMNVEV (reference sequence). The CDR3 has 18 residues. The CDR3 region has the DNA TGTGCCAGCAGTTTTGGGACAGGGACTCTTTATAGCAATCAGCCCCAGCATTTT. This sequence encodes CASSFGTGTLYSNQPQHF.

The CDR3 reads CAISAPPNEQFF. The CDR3 DNA sequence: TGTGCCATCAGTGCCCCTCCCAATGAGCAGTTCTTC. V usage is TRBV10-3 and J usage is TRBJ2-1; D gene uncertain. CDR3 length equals 12 residues. Looked up from germline, CDR1 is ENHRY and CDR2 is SYGVKD. Trimming left V 4 bases short and J 6 bases short, with 7 bases between.

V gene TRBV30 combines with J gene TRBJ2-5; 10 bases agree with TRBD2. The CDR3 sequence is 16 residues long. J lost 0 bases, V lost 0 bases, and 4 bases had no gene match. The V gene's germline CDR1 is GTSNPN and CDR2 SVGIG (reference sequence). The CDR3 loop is CAWSVLAGLYQETQYF. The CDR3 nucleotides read TGTGCCTGGAGTGTACTAGCGGGGCTGTACCAAGAGACCCAGTACTTC.

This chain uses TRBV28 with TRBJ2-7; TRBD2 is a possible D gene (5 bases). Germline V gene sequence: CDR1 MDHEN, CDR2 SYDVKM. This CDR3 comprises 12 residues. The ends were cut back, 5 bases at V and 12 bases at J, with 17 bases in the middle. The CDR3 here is CASSLHDGGPYF. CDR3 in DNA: TGTGCCAGCAGTCTCCATGACGGAGGACCGTACTTC.

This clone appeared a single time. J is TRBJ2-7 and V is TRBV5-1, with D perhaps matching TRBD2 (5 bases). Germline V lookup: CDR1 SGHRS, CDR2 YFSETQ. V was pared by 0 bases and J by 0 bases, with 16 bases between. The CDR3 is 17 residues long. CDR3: CASSLAPNDGVSYEQYF. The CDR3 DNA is TGCGCCAGCAGCTTGGCCCCCAACGACGGGGTCTCCTACGAGCAGTACTTC.

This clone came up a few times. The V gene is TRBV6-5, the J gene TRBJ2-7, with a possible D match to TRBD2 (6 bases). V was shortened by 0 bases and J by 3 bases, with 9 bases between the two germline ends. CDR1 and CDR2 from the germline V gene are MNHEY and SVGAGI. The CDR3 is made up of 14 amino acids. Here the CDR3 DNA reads TGTGCCAGCAGTTACTCGGCGGGACTCTACGAGCAGTACTTC. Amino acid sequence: CASSYSAGLYEQYF.

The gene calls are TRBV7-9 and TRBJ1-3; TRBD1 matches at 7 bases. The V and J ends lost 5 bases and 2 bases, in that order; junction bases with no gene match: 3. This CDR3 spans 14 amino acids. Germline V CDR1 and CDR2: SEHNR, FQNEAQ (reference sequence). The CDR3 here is CASSPGTAGNTIYF. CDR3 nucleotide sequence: TGTGCCAGCAGCCCCGGGACAGCTGGAAACACCATATATTTT.

CDR3 nucleotides: TGTGCCAGCAGTGGGCCGGACAGGGGCGGCTACACCTTC. Encoded protein: CASSGPDRGGYTF. The rearrangement joins TRBV2 to TRBJ1-2; 9 nucleotides match TRBD1. Germline V lookup: CDR1 SNHLY, CDR2 FYNNEI. After removal of 4 bases from V and 8 bases from J, the junction contained 5 bases not matched to a gene. The CDR3 spans 13 residues.

The DNA of the CDR3 is TGTGCCAGCCTCAGGGGACAGGGGACGGGTGAGCAGTTCTTC. It translates to CASLRGQGTGEQFF. The J gene is TRBJ2-1, the V gene TRBV28; 10 nucleotides line up with TRBD1. Germline loops: CDR1 MDHEN, CDR2 SYDVKM. The CDR3 sequence is 14 residues long. The J segment lost 9 bases and the V segment lost 8 bases, leaving 10 bases of the junction unmatched.

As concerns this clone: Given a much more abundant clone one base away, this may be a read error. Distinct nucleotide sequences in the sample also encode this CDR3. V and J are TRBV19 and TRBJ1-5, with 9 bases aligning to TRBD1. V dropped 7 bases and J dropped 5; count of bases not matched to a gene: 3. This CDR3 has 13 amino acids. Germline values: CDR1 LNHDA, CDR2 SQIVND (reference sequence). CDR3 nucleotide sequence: TGTGCCAGTACCACAGGGGGCCATCAGCCCCAGCATTTT. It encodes CASTTGGHQPQHF. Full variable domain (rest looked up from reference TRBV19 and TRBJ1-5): DGGITQSPKYLFRKEGQNVTLSCEQNLNHDAMYWYRQDPGQGLRLIYYSQIVNDFQKGDIAEGYSVSREKKESFPLTVTSAQKNPTAFYLCASTTGGHQPQHFGDGTRLSIL.

CDR3 nucleotides: TGTGCTAGTGGTTTGTTCCCCGGGACAGGGACCTTTATCCGCACAGATACGCAGTATTTT. This codes for CASGLFPGTGTFIRTDTQYF. This chain joins TRBV12-5 and TRBJ2-3; 9 nucleotides agree with TRBD1. This CDR3 spans 20 amino acids. CDR1 is LGHNT, CDR2 FRNRAP, per germline. V lost 2 bases, J lost 1 base, and 16 bases stayed unmatched.

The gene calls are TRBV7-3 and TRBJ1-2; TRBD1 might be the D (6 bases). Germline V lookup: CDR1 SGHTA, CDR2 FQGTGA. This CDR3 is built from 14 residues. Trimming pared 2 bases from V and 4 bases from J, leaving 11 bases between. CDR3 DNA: TGTGCCAGCAGCTTAGGGGGCAGCTCCTATGGCTACACCTTC. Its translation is CASSLGGSSYGYTF.

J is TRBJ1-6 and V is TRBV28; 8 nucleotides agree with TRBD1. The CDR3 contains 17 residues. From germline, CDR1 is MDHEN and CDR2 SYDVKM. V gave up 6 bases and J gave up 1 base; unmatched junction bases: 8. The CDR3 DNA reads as TGTGCCAGCAGAGGACAGGGTTTTACGTCCTATAATTCACCCCTCCACTTT. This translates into CASRGQGFTSYNSPLHF.

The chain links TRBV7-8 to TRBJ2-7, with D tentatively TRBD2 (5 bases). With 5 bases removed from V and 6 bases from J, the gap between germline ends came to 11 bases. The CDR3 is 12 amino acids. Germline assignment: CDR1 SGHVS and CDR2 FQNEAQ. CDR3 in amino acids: CASSADGGEQYF. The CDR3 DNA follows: TGTGCCAGCAGCGCAGATGGAGGCGAGCAGTACTTC.

The CDR3 DNA reads TGTGCCAGCAGCGATACAGGGAAGTCACCCCTCCACTTT. Its protein product is CASSDTGKSPLHF. The rearrangement joins TRBV9 to TRBJ1-6; weak D call: TRBD1 (6 bases). Germline CDR1 is SGDLS and CDR2 is YYNGEE. The CDR3 covers 13 residues. V shed 3 bases and J shed 10 bases, with 11 bases lying between them.

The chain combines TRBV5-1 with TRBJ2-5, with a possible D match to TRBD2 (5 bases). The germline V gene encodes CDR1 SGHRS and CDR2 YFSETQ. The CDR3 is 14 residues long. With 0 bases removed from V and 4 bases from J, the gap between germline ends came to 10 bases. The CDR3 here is CASSLEASTETQYF. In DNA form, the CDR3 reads TGCGCCAGCAGCTTGGAGGCTAGCACAGAGACCCAGTACTTC. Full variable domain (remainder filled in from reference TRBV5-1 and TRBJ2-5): KAGVTQTPRYLIKTRGQQVTLSCSPISGHRSVSWYQQTPGQGLQFLFEYFSETQRNKGNFPGRFSGRQFSNSRSEMNVSTLELGDSALYLCASSLEASTETQYFGPGTRLLVL.

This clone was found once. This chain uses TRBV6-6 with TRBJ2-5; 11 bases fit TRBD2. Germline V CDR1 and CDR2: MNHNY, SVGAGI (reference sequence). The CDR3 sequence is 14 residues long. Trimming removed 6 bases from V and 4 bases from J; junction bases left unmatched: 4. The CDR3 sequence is CASSIAGGRETQYF. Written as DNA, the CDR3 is TGTGCCAGCAGCATAGCGGGAGGGCGAGAGACCCAGTACTTC.

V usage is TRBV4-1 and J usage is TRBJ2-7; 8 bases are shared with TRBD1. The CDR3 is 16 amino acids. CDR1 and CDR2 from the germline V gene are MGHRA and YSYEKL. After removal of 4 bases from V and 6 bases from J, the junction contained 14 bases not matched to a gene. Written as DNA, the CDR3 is TGCGCCAGCAGCCCCCACCCGGGACAGGCCGCTGTCGAGCAGTACTTC. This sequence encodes CASSPHPGQAAVEQYF.

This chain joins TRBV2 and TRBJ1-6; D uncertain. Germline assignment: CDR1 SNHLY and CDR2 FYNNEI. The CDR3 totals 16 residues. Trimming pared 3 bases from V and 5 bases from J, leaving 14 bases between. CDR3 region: CASSESGIWDNSPLHF. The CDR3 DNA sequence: TGTGCCAGCAGTGAGTCGGGGATTTGGGATAATTCACCCCTCCACTTT. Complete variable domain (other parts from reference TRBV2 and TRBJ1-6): EPEVTQTPSHQVTQMGQEVILRCVPISNHLYFYWYRQILGQKVEFLVSFYNNEISEKSEIFDDQFSVERPDGSNFTLKIRSTKLEDSAMYFCASSESGIWDNSPLHFGNGTRLTVT.

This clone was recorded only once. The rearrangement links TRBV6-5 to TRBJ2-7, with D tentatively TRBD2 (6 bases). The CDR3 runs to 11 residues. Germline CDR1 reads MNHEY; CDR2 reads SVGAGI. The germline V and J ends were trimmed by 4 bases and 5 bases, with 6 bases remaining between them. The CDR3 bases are TGTGCCAGCAGTTGGGGGGACGAGCAGTACTTC. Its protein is CASSWGDEQYF.

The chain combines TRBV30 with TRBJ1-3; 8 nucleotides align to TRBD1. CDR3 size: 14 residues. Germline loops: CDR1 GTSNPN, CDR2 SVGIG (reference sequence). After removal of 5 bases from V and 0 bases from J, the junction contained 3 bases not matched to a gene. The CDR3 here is CAWDRGPSGNTIYF. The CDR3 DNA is TGTGCCTGGGACAGGGGCCCCTCTGGAAACACCATATATTTT. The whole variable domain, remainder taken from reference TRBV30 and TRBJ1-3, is SQTIHQWPATLVQPVGSPLSLECTVEGTSNPNLYWYRQAAGRGLQLLFYSVGIGQISSEVPQNLSASRPQDRQFILSSKKLLLSDSGFYLCAWDRGPSGNTIYFGEGSWLTVV.

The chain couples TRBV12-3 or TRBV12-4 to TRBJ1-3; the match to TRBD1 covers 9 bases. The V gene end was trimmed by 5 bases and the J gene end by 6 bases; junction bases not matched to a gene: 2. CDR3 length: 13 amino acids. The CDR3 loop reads CASSRQGVNTIYF. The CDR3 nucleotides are TGTGCCAGCAGTAGACAGGGGGTAAACACCATATATTTT.

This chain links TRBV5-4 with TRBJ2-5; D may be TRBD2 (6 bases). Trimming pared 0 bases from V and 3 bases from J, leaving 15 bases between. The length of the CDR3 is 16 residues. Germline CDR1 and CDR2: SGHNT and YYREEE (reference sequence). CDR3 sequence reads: CASSLGLGGLEETQYF. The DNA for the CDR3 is TGTGCCAGCAGCTTGGGCCTGGGGGGTCTTGAAGAGACCCAGTACTTC. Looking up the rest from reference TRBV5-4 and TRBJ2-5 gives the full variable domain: ETGVTQSPTHLIKTRGQQVTLRCSSQSGHNTVSWYQQALGQGPQFIFQYYREEENGRGNFPPRFSGLQFPNYSSELNVNALELDDSALYLCASSLGLGGLEETQYFGPGTRLLVL.

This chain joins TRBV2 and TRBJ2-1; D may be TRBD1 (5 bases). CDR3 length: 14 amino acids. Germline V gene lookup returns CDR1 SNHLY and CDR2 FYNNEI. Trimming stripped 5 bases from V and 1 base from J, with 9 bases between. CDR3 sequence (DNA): TGTGCCAGCAGTCCTCAGGGTTCCTACAATGAGCAGTTCTTC. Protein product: CASSPQGSYNEQFF.

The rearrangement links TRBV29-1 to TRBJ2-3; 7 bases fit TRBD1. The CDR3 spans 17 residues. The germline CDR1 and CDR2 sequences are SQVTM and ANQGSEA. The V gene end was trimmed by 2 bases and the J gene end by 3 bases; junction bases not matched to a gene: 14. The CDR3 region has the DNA TGCAGCGTTGAAACCCTGGGTAGGGGGCCCCTTACAGATACGCAGTATTTT. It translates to CSVETLGRGPLTDTQYF.

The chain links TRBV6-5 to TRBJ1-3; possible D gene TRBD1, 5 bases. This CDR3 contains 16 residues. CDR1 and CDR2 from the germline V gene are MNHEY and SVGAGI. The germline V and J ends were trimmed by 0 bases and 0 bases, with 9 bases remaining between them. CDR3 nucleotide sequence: TGTGCCAGCAGTTACTCCGGGGGGATCTCTGGAAACACCATATATTTT. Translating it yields CASSYSGGISGNTIYF.

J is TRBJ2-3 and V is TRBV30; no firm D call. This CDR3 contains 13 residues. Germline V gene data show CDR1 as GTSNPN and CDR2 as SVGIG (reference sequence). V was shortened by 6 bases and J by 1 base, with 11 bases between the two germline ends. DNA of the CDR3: TGTGCCTGTAAGGAGAAGGGCACAGATACGCAGTATTTT. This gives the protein CACKEKGTDTQYF.